The clone carrying this T cell receptor (beta chain) has a single count. The target antigen is unknown. This sample is drawn from a study of cytomegalovirus exposure and HLA in healthy donors. Study-level findings and limits: Cytomegalovirus-associated status was assigned to fewer than 200 TCR beta chains.

PCR primers comprised 60 Vbeta and 13 Jbeta primers. The data were produced by immunoSEQ multiplex PCR, yet TCRdb's version contains in-frame clones alone and is incomplete. The top ten hold 1.5% to 2% of the sample, which has 100,000 or so clones, 65% to 75% seen once. Germline V lookup: CDR1 MRHNA, CDR2 SNTAGT. Between the trimmed V and J ends, which lost 2 bases and 6 bases, there was a span of 8 bases. There are 13 residues in the CDR3. The chain combines TRBV6-4 with TRBJ2-1, with D perhaps TRBD2 (6 bases). The sample consisted of PBMCs. This TCR was recovered from a woman aged 40 to 50 in good health and CMV-seronegative. CDR3: CASSDGRSNEQFF. CDR3 in DNA: TGTGCCAGCAGTGACGGGAGGAGCAATGAGCAGTTCTTC.